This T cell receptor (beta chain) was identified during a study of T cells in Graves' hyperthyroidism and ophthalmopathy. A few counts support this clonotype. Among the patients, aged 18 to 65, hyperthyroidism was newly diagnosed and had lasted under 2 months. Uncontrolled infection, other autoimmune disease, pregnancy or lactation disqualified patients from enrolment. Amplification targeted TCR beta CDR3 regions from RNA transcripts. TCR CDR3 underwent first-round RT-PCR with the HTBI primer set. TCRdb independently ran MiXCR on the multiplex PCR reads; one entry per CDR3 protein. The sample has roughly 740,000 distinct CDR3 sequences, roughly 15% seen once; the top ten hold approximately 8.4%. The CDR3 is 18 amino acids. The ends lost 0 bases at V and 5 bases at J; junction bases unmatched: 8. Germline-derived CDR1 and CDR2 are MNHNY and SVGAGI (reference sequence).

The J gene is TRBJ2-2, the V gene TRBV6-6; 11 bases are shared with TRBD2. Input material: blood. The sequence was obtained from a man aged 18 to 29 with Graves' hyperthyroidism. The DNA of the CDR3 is TGTGCCAGCAGTTACTCGATACTAGCGGGAGTGGGGACCGGGGAGCTGTTTTTT. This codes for CASSYSILAGVGTGELFF.